The clone carrying this T cell receptor beta chain was seen a handful of times. Its target is unknown. These data originate in a study of CD8 T cells in ankylosing spondylitis. Study results and caveats: Relatively rare in peripheral blood, disease-linked clones were also CD8+.

MiXCR, run by TCRdb on the 5' RACE reads, gives a single entry per CDR3 protein. The sample has more than 250,000 distinct CDR3 sequences; approximately 10% are singletons. This receptor was identified in a female donor with ankylosing spondylitis or in good health (not recorded which). Source material: blood, either unsorted or a sorted T cell fraction (not recorded which).

The CDR3 reads CSAGEGLRDLQYF. CDR3 bases: TGCAGCGCCGGGGAGGGCCTGAGGGATCTTCAGTATTTT. The rearrangement links TRBV29-1 to TRBJ2-3; 7 bases fit TRBD2. Germline lookup yields CDR1 SQVTM and CDR2 ANQGSEA. CDR3 size: 13 residues. The trim removed 7 bases at V and 12 bases at J, leaving 16 bases unmatched.